This T cell receptor (beta chain) was captured by sequencing in a study of cytomegalovirus exposure and HLA in healthy donors. Study-level background: Of all 370 or so donors who were genotyped, roughly 81% belonged to the Caucasian-associated ancestry cluster.

PCR employed 60 Vbeta and 13 Jbeta primers. Data came from immunoSEQ multiplex PCR; TCRdb stores just in-frame clones and leaves some out. The sample lists roughly 100,000 clones; roughly 82% were seen once. With respect to this clone: The antigen is not known.

The germline V gene encodes CDR1 SGHNT and CDR2 YYREEE (reference sequence). The CDR3 runs to 15 residues. Trimming stripped 3 bases from V and 3 bases from J, with 15 bases between. Findings of the study overall: Later analysis revealed greater clonal expansion in HLA-associated TCR beta chains than in equally common others.

Each donor was nominally healthy when sampled (though unrecorded immune exposures were likely). V is TRBV5-4 and J is TRBJ1-1; D not resolved. The TCR was taken from a man aged 50 or older in good health and CMV-seronegative. Sample: PBMCs. The CDR3 coding sequence is TGTGCCAGCAGCTCGCTGGGAGGAGCGGACACTGAAGCTTTCTTT. Its translation: CASSSLGGADTEAFF.